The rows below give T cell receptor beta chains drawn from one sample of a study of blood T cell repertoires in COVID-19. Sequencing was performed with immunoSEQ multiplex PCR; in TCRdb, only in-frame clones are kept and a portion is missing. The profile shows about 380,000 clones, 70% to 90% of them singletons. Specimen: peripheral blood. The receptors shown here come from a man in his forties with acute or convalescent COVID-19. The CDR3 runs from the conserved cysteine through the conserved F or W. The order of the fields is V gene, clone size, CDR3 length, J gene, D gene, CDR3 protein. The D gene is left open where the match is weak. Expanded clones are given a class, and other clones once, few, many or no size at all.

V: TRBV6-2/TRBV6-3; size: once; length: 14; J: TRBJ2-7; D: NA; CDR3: CASSQDSFSTKQYF
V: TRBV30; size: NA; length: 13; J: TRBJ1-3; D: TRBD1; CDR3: CAWKWDREYTIYF
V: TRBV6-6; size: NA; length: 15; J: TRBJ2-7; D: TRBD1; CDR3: CASSSQGSSSYEQYF
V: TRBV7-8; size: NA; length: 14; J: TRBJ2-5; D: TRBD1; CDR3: CASKKRGQLETQYF
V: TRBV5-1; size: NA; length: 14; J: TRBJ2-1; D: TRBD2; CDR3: CASSFGRTSDEQFF
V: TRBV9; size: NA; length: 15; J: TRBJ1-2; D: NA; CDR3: CASSVAPGQSYGYTF
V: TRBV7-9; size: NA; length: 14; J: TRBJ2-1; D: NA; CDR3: CASSLGSTYNEQFF
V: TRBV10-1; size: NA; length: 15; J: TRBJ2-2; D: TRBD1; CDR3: CASSGQDVNSGELFF
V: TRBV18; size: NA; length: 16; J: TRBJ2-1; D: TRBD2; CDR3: CASSPPLAGGYNEQFF
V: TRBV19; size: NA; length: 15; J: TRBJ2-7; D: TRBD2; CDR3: CASSIGGGRGLEQYF
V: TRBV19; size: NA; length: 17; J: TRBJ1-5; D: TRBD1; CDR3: CASSSSRTGAVRQPQHF
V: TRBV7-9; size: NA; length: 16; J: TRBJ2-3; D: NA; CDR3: CASSFFSGEPVDTQYF
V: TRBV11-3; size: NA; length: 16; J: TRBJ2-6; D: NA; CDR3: CASSLESGSGANVLTF
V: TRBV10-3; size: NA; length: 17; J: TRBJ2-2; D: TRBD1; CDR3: CAISPPSGTGEAGELFF
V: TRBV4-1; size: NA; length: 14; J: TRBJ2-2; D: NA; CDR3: CASSKKDNSGELFF
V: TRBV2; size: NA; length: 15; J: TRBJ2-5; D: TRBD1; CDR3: CASSVRGQGQETQYF
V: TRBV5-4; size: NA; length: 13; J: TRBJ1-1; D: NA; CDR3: CASSFSQESEAFF
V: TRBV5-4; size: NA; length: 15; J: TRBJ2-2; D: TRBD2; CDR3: CASSTGLATTGELFF
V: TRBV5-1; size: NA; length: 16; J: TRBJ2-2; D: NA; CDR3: CASSLGSDTLTGELFF
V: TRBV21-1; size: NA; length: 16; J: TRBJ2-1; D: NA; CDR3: CASSQNLGSSYNEQFF
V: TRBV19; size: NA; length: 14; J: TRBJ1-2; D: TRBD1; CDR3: CASSKDREFYGYTF
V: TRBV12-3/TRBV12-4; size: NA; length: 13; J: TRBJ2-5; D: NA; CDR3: CASTPTNQETQYF
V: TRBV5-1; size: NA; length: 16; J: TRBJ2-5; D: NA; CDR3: CASSLRAQRGKETQYF
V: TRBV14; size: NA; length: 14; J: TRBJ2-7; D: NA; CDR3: CASSQTGTQSEQYF
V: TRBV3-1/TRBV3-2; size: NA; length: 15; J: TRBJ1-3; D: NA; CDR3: CASSQVREVGNTIYF
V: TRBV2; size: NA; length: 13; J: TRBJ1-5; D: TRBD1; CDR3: CASRGQGGQPQHF